A selection of T cell receptor beta chains follows, all from one sample in a study of cytomegalovirus exposure and HLA in healthy donors. Sequencing used immunoSEQ multiplex PCR; TCRdb keeps in-frame clones, though not all of them. The sample gives tens of thousands of clones, approximately 60% of which show up once; roughly 4.5% is in the top ten. The sample comprised PBMCs. The receptor set was obtained from a male donor in good health and CMV-seropositive. The CDR3 runs from the conserved cysteine through the conserved F or W. The D gene is left open where the match is weak. Clone size is given for some rows only: seen once, a few or many times, or a class if the clone is expanded.

abundance	d_gene	v_gene	j_gene	CDR3nt	CDR3aa
-	-	TRBV29-1	TRBJ1-1	TGCAGCGTTGATCCAGGGAGGAAGGGTGAAGCTTTCTTT	CSVDPGRKGEAFF
-	-	TRBV15	TRBJ1-2	TGTGCCACCAGCAGTATAACAGGGTATGGAGGCTACACCTTC	CATSSITGYGGYTF
-	TRBD2	TRBV10-2	TRBJ2-3	TGCGCCAGCAGTGAGTCGTCGCGGGAGGGTTCCACAGATACGCAGTATTTT	CASSESSREGSTDTQYF
-	-	TRBV5-1	TRBJ1-2	TGCGCCAGCAGCTTGGGGTCGGGGGGACTGTATGGCTACACCTTC	CASSLGSGGLYGYTF
-	-	TRBV19	TRBJ2-1	TGTGCCAGTAGCCCGGACTCTTCACCCCCTGAGCAGTTCTTC	CASSPDSSPPEQFF
-	-	TRBV30	TRBJ1-2	TGTGCCTGGAGTGTACGGGGGGCTCGAGGTGGCTACACCTTC	CAWSVRGARGGYTF
once	-	TRBV6-5	TRBJ2-7	TGTGCCAGCAGCCCCCGAGGGTCCTACGAGCAGTACTTC	CASSPRGSYEQYF
few	TRBD1	TRBV6-5	TRBJ2-1	TGTGCCAGCAGTTACAGGGGGCCCAAGGATGAGCAGTTCTTC	CASSYRGPKDEQFF
-	-	TRBV11-3	TRBJ2-5	TGTGCCAGCAGCTACTATAAAGAGACCCAGTACTTC	CASSYYKETQYF
-	-	TRBV25-1	TRBJ2-5	TGTGCCAGCAACCCCGCGACAGGGACTCAAGAGACCCAGTACTTC	CASNPATGTQETQYF
-	TRBD1	TRBV2	TRBJ1-4	TGTGCCAGCAGTTATGACAGGGAAAATGAAAAACTGTTTTTT	CASSYDRENEKLFF
-	-	TRBV5-1	TRBJ1-2	TGCGCCAGCAGCCTTCAACCCTTAGATGGCTACACCTTC	CASSLQPLDGYTF
-	-	TRBV28	TRBJ1-2	TGTGCCAGCAGTTCGACGGGTTATGGCTACACCTTC	CASSSTGYGYTF
-	-	TRBV27	TRBJ2-3	TGTGCCAGCAGTTACTCAGATACGCAGTATTTT	CASSYSDTQYF
-	TRBD1	TRBV30	TRBJ2-7	TGTGCCTGGAGCGACAGGGGAAGGGCCTACGAGCAGTACTTC	CAWSDRGRAYEQYF
-	-	TRBV9	TRBJ1-1	TGTGCCAGCAGCGATGGACAACAGAACACTGAAGCTTTCTTT	CASSDGQQNTEAFF
few	-	TRBV27	TRBJ2-7	TGTGCCAGCAGCACAGGGAACGAGCAGTACTTC	CASSTGNEQYF
few	-	TRBV7-9	TRBJ2-7	TGTGCCAGCAGCTTAGACGGCGAGCAGTACTTC	CASSLDGEQYF
-	TRBD1	TRBV28	TRBJ2-7	TGTGCCAGCAGTTTATTTGTGACAGGGGGTTCCTACGAGCAGTACTTC	CASSLFVTGGSYEQYF
-	-	TRBV19	TRBJ2-2	TGTGCCAGTAAGCCACCACCTTCGAACACCGGGGAGCTGTTTTTT	CASKPPPSNTGELFF
-	-	TRBV30	TRBJ2-6	TGTGCCTGGAGTGATAGTTCTGGGGCCAACGTCCTGACTTTC	CAWSDSSGANVLTF
few	TRBD1	TRBV5-4	TRBJ1-2	TGTGCCAGCAGCCGCACAGGGGAGGGCTACACCTTC	CASSRTGEGYTF
-	-	TRBV27	TRBJ2-3	TGTGCCAGCGGACTTTCGGGGGCAGATACGCAGTATTTT	CASGLSGADTQYF
-	-	TRBV7-9	TRBJ1-5	TGTGCCAGCAGCTTAGAGGGGAACAATCAGCCCCAGCATTTT	CASSLEGNNQPQHF
-	-	TRBV5-1	TRBJ1-1	TGCGCCAGCAGCTTGAACGGGGGAAACACTGAAGCTTTCTTT	CASSLNGGNTEAFF
-	TRBD2	TRBV2	TRBJ2-3	TGTGCCAGCAGTGAAATGGGACTAGCGTACACAGATACGCAGTATTTT	CASSEMGLAYTDTQYF
-	-	TRBV11-2	TRBJ2-3	TGTGCCAGCAGCCTCCCCCAGGGGAAACAGTATTTT	CASSLPQGKQYF
-	-	TRBV4-3	TRBJ1-2	TGCGCCAGCAGCCAAGGGTTAGCGACTAACTATGGCTACACCTTC	CASSQGLATNYGYTF
-	-	TRBV7-2	TRBJ2-7	TGTGCCAGCAGCTTAATCTACGGCGAGCAGTACTTC	CASSLIYGEQYF
-	TRBD1	TRBV7-8	TRBJ1-1	TGTGCCAGCAGTCCTGACAGGGTAACTGAAGCTTTCTTT	CASSPDRVTEAFF
-	-	TRBV14	TRBJ1-2	TGTGCCAGCAGCCAAGACCGCGGGGTTTATGGCTACACCTTC	CASSQDRGVYGYTF
-	TRBD2	TRBV7-3	TRBJ2-1	TGTGCCAGCAGCTTGGGACTAGTCTCCTACAATGAGCAGTTCTTC	CASSLGLVSYNEQFF
few	-	TRBV30	TRBJ1-1	TGTGCCTCATTACGGGGAGGGGACACTGAAGCTTTCTTT	CASLRGGDTEAFF
-	-	TRBV9	TRBJ1-1	TGTGCCAGCAGCGGACGTCCGGGACACCTGAACACTGAAGCTTTCTTT	CASSGRPGHLNTEAFF
-	TRBD2	TRBV11-3	TRBJ2-1	TGTGCCAGCAGCCCGACTAGCGGGGTTGGGAATGAGCAGTTCTTC	CASSPTSGVGNEQFF
-	TRBD1	TRBV6-5	TRBJ1-5	TGTGCCAGCAGTTACAGGACAGGGAGCAATCAGCCCCAGCATTTT	CASSYRTGSNQPQHF
few	TRBD2	TRBV4-2	TRBJ2-1	TGTGCCAGCAGCCAAGGACTAGCGGGAGTAGAGTTCTTC	CASSQGLAGVEFF
-	-	TRBV4-2	TRBJ1-6	TGTGCCAGCAGCCAAGGTAACGGGGGGACGGGCTATTCACCCCTCCACTTT	CASSQGNGGTGYSPLHF
-	TRBD1	TRBV5-5	TRBJ1-4	TGTGCCAGCAGTCCTGGGACAGGGCTTAGAGATGAAAAACTGTTTTTT	CASSPGTGLRDEKLFF
few	-	TRBV7-2	TRBJ2-5	TGTGCCAGCAGCCCAGGAGGTAGCGCCCAAGAAACCCAGTACTTC	CASSPGGSAQETQYF
once	TRBD1	TRBV5-4	TRBJ1-1	TGTGCCAGCAGCTGGAACATACAGGGGTTTGACACTGAAGCTTTCTTT	CASSWNIQGFDTEAFF
-	TRBD2	TRBV15	TRBJ2-1	TGTGCCACCAAGACTAGCGGGAGTCTATACAATGAGCAGTTCTTC	CATKTSGSLYNEQFF
-	TRBD1	TRBV7-2	TRBJ1-6	TGTGCCAGCAGCTCGTCACAGGGGAATAATTCACCCCTCCACTTT	CASSSSQGNNSPLHF
-	-	TRBV9	TRBJ1-3	TGTGCCAGCAGCGTCCTTGACAGTTCTGGAAACACCATATATTTT	CASSVLDSSGNTIYF
once	TRBD2	TRBV4-2	TRBJ2-2	TGTGCCAGCAGCCAAGGATCCAGCGGGGGGAACACCGGGGAGCTGTTTTTT	CASSQGSSGGNTGELFF
-	TRBD2	TRBV5-6	TRBJ2-3	TGTGCCAGCAGCTTGTTTCTCGAGCGGGAGGGCGTCGCCCACCATACGCAGTATTTT	CASSLFLEREGVAHHTQYF
few	-	TRBV4-2	TRBJ2-1	TGTGCCAGCAGCCAAGGTCGGAGCTCCTACAATGAGCAGTTCTTC	CASSQGRSSYNEQFF
few	-	TRBV18	TRBJ2-5	TGTGCCAGCTCACCTCGGCTAGCTGGCGCTCAAGAGACCCAGTACTTC	CASSPRLAGAQETQYF
few	-	TRBV4-1	TRBJ2-3	TGCGCCAGCAGCCAAGTATCGCTAGGCACAGATACGCAGTATTTT	CASSQVSLGTDTQYF
few	TRBD1	TRBV7-2	TRBJ2-3	TGTGCCAGCAGCCCGCGACAGGGGGGTGACACAGATACGCAGTATTTT	CASSPRQGGDTDTQYF
-	-	TRBV27	TRBJ1-2	TGTGCCAGCAGTTTCACGCCGGCGACACAGGTCTATGGCTACACCTTC	CASSFTPATQVYGYTF
-	TRBD2	TRBV19	TRBJ2-3	TGTGCCAGTAGTAGCGGGGGTTCTCAAGATACGCAGTATTTT	CASSSGGSQDTQYF
-	TRBD1	TRBV19	TRBJ1-1	TGTGCCAGTAGGCCCGGCAGGGGGACTGAAGCTTTCTTT	CASRPGRGTEAFF
few	TRBD1	TRBV5-1	TRBJ1-1	TGCGCCAGCAGCTTGGCAGGGGGCGACACTGAAGCTTTCTTT	CASSLAGGDTEAFF
few	-	TRBV11-3	TRBJ1-2	TGTGCCAGCAGCCTCTCCGGACAGCCCCATCGAAACTATGGCTACACCTTC	CASSLSGQPHRNYGYTF